This is a list of T cell receptor beta chains from one sample in a study of blood T cells in healthy people across ages. TCRdb re-called the 5' RACE reads with MiXCR, one entry per CDR3 protein. This table has hundreds of thousands of distinct CDR3 sequences, just under 25% appearing once. This same sample was also taken into another study, of T cells of mothers and their children.

Sample: blood. These receptors were obtained from a boy between 10 and 17 years old in good health. The CDR3 runs from the conserved cysteine through the conserved F or W. The D gene is left open where the match is weak. Clone size, where shown, is once, few, many, or a class for clones that have expanded.

D: TRBD2; J: TRBJ2-2; V: TRBV4-3; length: 16; size: NA; CDR3: CASSQAGLAGYGELFF; DNA: TGCGCCAGCAGCCAAGCGGGACTAGCGGGGTACGGGGAGCTGTTTTTT
D: NA; J: TRBJ2-1; V: TRBV4-1; length: 14; size: few; CDR3: CASSQGLPLGEQFF; DNA: TGCGCCAGCAGCCAAGGGCTCCCTTTGGGTGAGCAGTTCTTC
D: NA; J: TRBJ1-4; V: TRBV5-1; length: 15; size: few; CDR3: CASSSTGRANEKLFF; DNA: TGCGCCAGCAGCTCTACAGGGAGGGCTAATGAAAAACTGTTTTTT
D: NA; J: TRBJ2-7; V: TRBV28; length: 13; size: NA; CDR3: CASSLTTNYEQYF; DNA: TGTGCCAGCAGTCTGACGACCAACTACGAGCAGTACTTC
D: NA; J: TRBJ1-4; V: TRBV5-6; length: 15; size: NA; CDR3: CASSHREMGNEKLFF; DNA: TGTGCCAGCAGCCACAGGGAAATGGGCAATGAAAAACTGTTTTTT
D: TRBD1; J: TRBJ2-2; V: TRBV5-1; length: 14; size: many; CDR3: CASSGTGNTGELFF; DNA: TGCGCCAGCAGCGGGACAGGGAACACCGGGGAGCTGTTTTTT
D: TRBD1; J: TRBJ2-7; V: TRBV29-1; length: 15; size: few; CDR3: CSAVGQGAVTYEQYF; DNA: TGCAGCGCTGTCGGCCAGGGGGCTGTAACCTACGAGCAGTACTTC
D: TRBD1; J: TRBJ2-2; V: TRBV7-2; length: 15; size: few; CDR3: CASSKDRAGTGELFF; DNA: TGTGCCAGCAGCAAGGACAGGGCGGGCACCGGGGAGCTGTTTTTT
D: TRBD1; J: TRBJ2-1; V: TRBV28; length: 15; size: NA; CDR3: CASSPTGTGGGEQFF; DNA: TGTGCCAGCAGTCCCACCGGGACAGGTGGTGGTGAGCAGTTCTTC
D: NA; J: TRBJ2-3; V: TRBV9; length: 12; size: few; CDR3: CASSDLADTQYF; DNA: TGTGCCAGCAGCGACCTCGCAGATACGCAGTATTTT
D: TRBD2; J: TRBJ2-7; V: TRBV6-5; length: 16; size: NA; CDR3: CASSYSGLAGEAEQYF; DNA: TGTGCCAGCAGTTACTCGGGGCTAGCGGGAGAGGCCGAGCAGTACTTC
D: NA; J: TRBJ2-3; V: TRBV7-2; length: 16; size: NA; CDR3: CASSFPGADYTDTQYF; DNA: TGTGCCAGCAGCTTCCCAGGAGCGGACTACACAGATACGCAGTATTTT